This T cell receptor (beta chain) derives from a study of shared clonotypes between healthy human individuals. TCRdb's table, derived via immunoSEQ multiplex PCR, lists solely in-frame clones and lacks some. The sample contains 760,000 or so clones, about 96% of which appear only once. The CDR3 is 15 amino acids. With 1 base clipped from V and 5 bases from J, the junction kept 5 bases outside the gene matches. Germline-derived CDR1 and CDR2 are MNHEY and SMNVEV (reference sequence). The naive CD8 fraction comprised CD45RO-negative cells positively selected for CCR7 and excluded terminally differentiated effector memory CD45RA+ cells.

The sample was naive CD8+ T cells sorted from blood. The sequence was obtained from a young man in good health. This chain joins TRBV27 and TRBJ2-1; TRBD1 agrees at 7 bases. The CDR3 DNA reads as TGTGCCAGCAGTTTATTACGGGGACAGAACAATGAGCAGTTCTTC. This gives the protein CASSLLRGQNNEQFF.